Reported below is one TCR beta chain. Its antigen is undetermined. This record belongs to a study of T cells after yellow fever vaccination. Study results and limitations: FACS-sorted repertoires could contain abundant clonotypes contaminating from the bulk population. Subsequent booster samples again held most clones from primary vaccination (more than 95% CD4, 88% CD8). The CD4 compartment and the CD8 compartment contained a small share of clonotypes in common.

CDR3 length: 14 amino acids. Trimming shortened V by 0 bases and J by 0 bases, and 6 bases separated the two germline ends. Germline V CDR1 and CDR2: SGDLS, YYNGEE. TCRdb reanalysed the 5' RACE reads using MiXCR and keeps one entry per CDR3 protein. The table shows hundreds of thousands of distinct CDR3 sequences, with about a sixth occurring only once. This chain joins TRBV9 and TRBJ1-2; a possible D gene is TRBD1 (5 bases). The clonotype was recovered from a man between 18 and 29 years old who received the YFV17D yellow fever vaccine. The specimen comprised PBMCs, sampled 5 to 6 days after the first yellow fever vaccination. The CDR3 spells CASSVGQSNYGYTF. CDR3 nucleotide sequence: TGTGCCAGCAGCGTAGGACAGTCTAACTATGGCTACACCTTC.